The clone carrying this T cell receptor (beta chain) was seen only a few times. Its matching antigen is unknown. This sample is part of a study of T cells in Graves' hyperthyroidism and ophthalmopathy. On the study more broadly: Peripheral blood was acquired at first diagnosis, ahead of any therapy whatsoever. Study-wide findings and caveats: Blood held most thyroid clonotypes expanded above 0.001 frequency.

Germline V gene lookup returns CDR1 GTSNPN and CDR2 SVGIG (reference sequence). The length of the CDR3 is 13 residues. The junction had 3 bases not matched to a gene; V was cut back by 5 bases and J by 3 bases. The TCR beta CDR3 regions underwent amplification using RNA transcripts as the source. First-round RT-PCR targeting the TCR CDR3 was performed with the HTBI primer set. TCRdb analysed the multiplex PCR reads with MiXCR anew, one entry per CDR3 protein. The sample lists about 280,000 distinct CDR3 sequences; 25% to 30% were seen once. Each diagnosis drew on symptoms, thyroxine, TRAb, thyroid ultrasound and orbital computed tomography findings. This sample holds PBMCs from less than 11 ml fresh peripheral blood.

The sample consisted of blood. The sequence was collected from a man aged 40-50 years with Graves' hyperthyroidism that later progressed to Graves' ophthalmopathy. The chain recombines TRBV30 with TRBJ1-5; 8 bases map to TRBD1. DNA for the CDR3: TGTGCCTGGGGGACAGGCGACAATCAGCCCCAGCATTTT. It specifies CAWGTGDNQPQHF.